The 3 T cell receptor beta chains given below trace back to one sample, sequenced in a study of shared clonotypes between healthy human individuals. The repertoire was sequenced with immunoSEQ multiplex PCR; TCRdb's copy has only in-frame clones and lacks some. This sample has more than 550,000 clones, with just under 75% found just once. Sequenced input: memory CD4+ T cells sorted from blood. The sample's subset: CD45RA-negative fraction. These receptors were taken from a woman between 25 and 40 years old in good health.

J is TRBJ2-3 and V is TRBV5-5; D is unresolved. Per the germline V gene, CDR1 is SGHKS and CDR2 is YYEKEE (reference sequence). The germline V and J ends were trimmed by 6 bases and 5 bases, with 10 bases remaining between them. CDR3 size: 12 residues. The CDR3 region is CASNLNEDTQYF. CDR3 nucleotide sequence: TGTGCCAGCAACCTAAACGAAGATACGCAGTATTTT.

The DNA for the CDR3 is TGTGCCAGCAGTCAGGACTCGGGGATGGAGCAGTACTTC. Encoded protein: CASSQDSGMEQYF. V gene TRBV28 combines with J gene TRBJ2-7; weak D call: TRBD2 (5 bases). V was cut by 5 bases and J by 7 bases, with 15 bases left in between. The CDR3 spans 13 residues. Germline V gene data show CDR1 as MDHEN and CDR2 as SYDVKM. Drawing the rest from reference TRBV28 and TRBJ2-7, the complete variable domain is DVKVTQSSRYLVKRTGEKVFLECVQDMDHENMFWYRQDPGLGLRLIYFSYDVKMKEKGDIPEGYSVSREKKERFSLILESASTNQTSMYLCASSQDSGMEQYFGPGTRLTVT.

V is TRBV19 and J is TRBJ1-2; TRBD1 aligns across 10 bases. The V segment lost 4 bases and the J segment 4 bases; nucleotides outside the gene matches: 12. Germline-derived CDR1 and CDR2 are LNHDA and SQIVND (reference sequence). The CDR3 has 17 amino acids. The DNA for the CDR3 is TGTGCCAGTAGTACGAAGACAGGGGGCCTCTCACCCTATGGCTACACCTTC. Translating it yields CASSTKTGGLSPYGYTF.